Listed below are T cell receptor beta chains from one sample, sequenced in a study of shared clonotypes between healthy human individuals. Measured with immunoSEQ multiplex PCR; TCRdb has only the in-frame clones, and not every one. The table includes about 2.2 million clones, around 93% detected once. Sequenced: naive CD8+ T cells from PBMCs. The receptors stem from a man aged 18 to 30 in good health. Some clones in this sample may be carry-over from other donors' samples. Both conserved end residues are part of each CDR3. The D gene is left open where the match is weak. Not all rows give a size; the values are once, few, many and, for expanded clones, a class.

V	D	size	J	DNA	CDR3
TRBV5-5	TRBD2	-	TRBJ2-7	TGTGCCAGCAGCTGGGGAGGGGCGACAGACGAGCAGTACTTC	CASSWGGATDEQYF
TRBV4-3	TRBD2	-	TRBJ2-2	TGCGCCAGCAGCCAAGACACGGCTAGCGGGTACTCCGGGGAGCTGTTTTTT	CASSQDTASGYSGELFF
TRBV19	TRBD2	-	TRBJ2-3	TGTGCCAGTAGTATTATAGCGGGCAACACAGATACGCAGTATTTT	CASSIIAGNTDTQYF
TRBV4-1	TRBD1	-	TRBJ1-4	TGCGCCAGCAGCACAGGGGGCGGAAAACTGTTTTTT	CASSTGGGKLFF
TRBV18	-	-	TRBJ2-5	TGTGCCAGCTCACCCGACACGTACCAAGAGACCCAGTACTTC	CASSPDTYQETQYF
TRBV5-1	TRBD1	once	TRBJ1-4	TGCGCCAGCAGCCCCGGACAGGGGGAGGCTAATGAAAAACTGTTTTTT	CASSPGQGEANEKLFF
TRBV5-1	-	-	TRBJ1-1	TGCGCCAGCAGCTTGGTGACGGCCACTGAAGCTTTCTTT	CASSLVTATEAFF
TRBV7-6	TRBD1	-	TRBJ2-1	TGTGCCAGCAGCACCAGGGACAGCTCCTACAATGAGCAGTTCTTC	CASSTRDSSYNEQFF
TRBV9	-	-	TRBJ2-6	TGTGCCAGCAGCCCCAGGACAGCGGATCTCTCTGGGGCCAACGTCCTGACTTTC	CASSPRTADLSGANVLTF
TRBV27	TRBD2	-	TRBJ2-7	TGTGCCAGCAGTTTCGCGGGGAGCGGGGTCTACGAGCAGTACTTC	CASSFAGSGVYEQYF
TRBV7-8	-	-	TRBJ2-1	TGTGCCAGCCTCGACTGGGCGACGGCCGGGGGGCTAAATGAGCAGTTCTTC	CASLDWATAGGLNEQFF
TRBV28	-	-	TRBJ2-7	TGTGCCAGCAGTTTACAGGTTTCCTACGAGCAGTACTTC	CASSLQVSYEQYF
TRBV7-2	-	-	TRBJ2-7	TGTGCCAGCAGCTTAGTGCGGGACTCCTACGAGCAGTACTTC	CASSLVRDSYEQYF
TRBV9	-	-	TRBJ2-5	TGTGCCAGCAGCACCGGGGGGACCCAGTACTTC	CASSTGGTQYF
TRBV5-4	-	-	TRBJ2-1	TGTGCCAGCAGCTTCCCGGAGGGGTTCAATGAGCAGTTCTTC	CASSFPEGFNEQFF
TRBV7-9	-	few	TRBJ2-2	TGTGCCAGCAGCTTAGCCGGGGAGCTGTTTTTT	CASSLAGELFF
TRBV5-6	-	few	TRBJ1-1	TGTGCCAGCAGCATCGCTGGGCTGGAGGACACTGAAGCTTTCTTT	CASSIAGLEDTEAFF
TRBV27	-	once	TRBJ2-7	TGTGCCAGCAGTCTCTCCGGCTGGGAGCAGTACTTC	CASSLSGWEQYF
TRBV11-2	TRBD2	-	TRBJ2-7	TGTGCCAGCAGCTCCACATGGGGACTAGCGGGAGGATCCTCCTACGAGCAGTACTTC	CASSSTWGLAGGSSYEQYF
TRBV30	-	-	TRBJ1-1	TGTGCCTGGGCCGGCGTGTTGGGAGAGAACACTGAAGCTTTCTTT	CAWAGVLGENTEAFF
TRBV18	-	-	TRBJ1-1	TGTGCCAGCTCACCAGGGGCAGAGAACACTGAAGCTTTCTTT	CASSPGAENTEAFF
TRBV29-1	-	-	TRBJ2-1	TGCAGCGTTGTCCCCGGACTCCTCTCCAATGAGCAGTTCTTC	CSVVPGLLSNEQFF
TRBV13	-	once	TRBJ2-2	TGTGCCAGCAGCCCACTCGGAGCGGGCAACACCGGGGAGCTGTTTTTT	CASSPLGAGNTGELFF
TRBV29-1	TRBD1	-	TRBJ2-7	TGCAGCGTTCCGGGACAGGGGCTTGACGAGCAGTACTTC	CSVPGQGLDEQYF
TRBV6-1	TRBD1	-	TRBJ1-2	TGTGCCAGCAGCCGCACCGGGACAGGGGGTATTGGCTACACCTTC	CASSRTGTGGIGYTF
TRBV7-6	TRBD2	-	TRBJ2-5	TGTGCCAGCAGCTTACTCGGCGGGAGGGCCGCAGAGACCCAGTACTTC	CASSLLGGRAAETQYF
TRBV15	-	-	TRBJ1-5	TGTGCCACCAGCAGAGATTCGGAACAGCCCCAGCATTTT	CATSRDSEQPQHF
TRBV11-2	-	-	TRBJ2-5	TGTGCCAGCAGCCCCACATCTTGGGAGACCCAGTACTTC	CASSPTSWETQYF
TRBV10-3	-	-	TRBJ2-1	TGTGCCATCCAAAAGGGGGACTCGAGATACAATGAGCAGTTCTTC	CAIQKGDSRYNEQFF
TRBV7-9	-	-	TRBJ2-7	TGTGCCAGCAGCTCCATTTGGGCAGGCTTAGCCTACGAGCAGTACTTC	CASSSIWAGLAYEQYF
TRBV25-1	TRBD1	-	TRBJ2-7	TGTGCCAGTCCTAAACCGGCCGGGACAGGGGACGAGCAGTACTTC	CASPKPAGTGDEQYF
TRBV25-1	-	-	TRBJ2-1	TGTGCCAGCAGTGATTTGGGAGTATACAACAATGAGCAGTTCTTC	CASSDLGVYNNEQFF
TRBV19	-	-	TRBJ1-1	TGTGCCAGTAGTGGGTTTTCCGAGACTGAAGCTTTCTTT	CASSGFSETEAFF
TRBV2	-	-	TRBJ2-1	TGTGCCAGCAGTCGCCCGGGGGGCGCGTCCTACAATGAGCAGTTCTTC	CASSRPGGASYNEQFF
TRBV11-2	TRBD2	-	TRBJ2-7	TGTGCCAGCAGCCAAACCGGGCTAGCGGGCAGCTACGAGCAGTACTTC	CASSQTGLAGSYEQYF
TRBV30	-	-	TRBJ2-3	TGTGCCTGGAGTGGTATTCCCGTAAGTGATACGCAGTATTTT	CAWSGIPVSDTQYF
TRBV9	-	-	TRBJ2-7	TGTGCCAGCAGCGTAGGGGTTTATCCGGACGAGCAGTACTTC	CASSVGVYPDEQYF
TRBV28	TRBD1	once	TRBJ1-2	TGTGCCAGCAGTTCAAGGGACGCGGACAGGGGGCTGTATGGCTACACCTTC	CASSSRDADRGLYGYTF
TRBV13	TRBD1	-	TRBJ2-3	TGTGCCAGCAGCTCATTCCTCAGACAGGGATTAAGGAATTTAGCAGATACGCAGTATTTT	CASSSFLRQGLRNLADTQYF
TRBV29-1	-	-	TRBJ1-2	TGCAGCGTTGTAGGACCGCGAAAGGGCTACACCTTC	CSVVGPRKGYTF
TRBV2	-	-	TRBJ2-7	TGTGCCAGCAGACACATCCCCCTCGAGCAGTACTTC	CASRHIPLEQYF
TRBV4-3	-	-	TRBJ2-1	TGCGCCAGCAGCCAAGATAAAGGTACGAGTGAGCAGTTCTTC	CASSQDKGTSEQFF
TRBV9	TRBD2	-	TRBJ2-5	TGTGCCAGCAGCGTAGGCGGCCTGGCGGGAGGCTGGGAGACCCAGTACTTC	CASSVGGLAGGWETQYF
TRBV13	-	-	TRBJ2-7	TGTGCCAGCAGCTTAAGAGTAGGGGTGGGGGAGCAGTACTTC	CASSLRVGVGEQYF
TRBV27	TRBD2	-	TRBJ2-7	TGTGCCAGCAGTCCCTGGACTAGCGGGAGTCCCTACGAGCAGTACTTC	CASSPWTSGSPYEQYF
TRBV29-1	-	-	TRBJ2-1	TGCAGCGTTAGGGGGTGGTCCTACAATGAGCAGTTCTTC	CSVRGWSYNEQFF
TRBV28	-	-	TRBJ1-2	TGTGCCAGCAGTTCGGCCGGGGCTGCTAACTATGGCTACACCTTC	CASSSAGAANYGYTF
TRBV7-9	TRBD1	-	TRBJ2-1	TGTGCCAGCACCCCGTTGGGACAGGCCTCAAGGGAGCAGTTCTTC	CASTPLGQASREQFF
TRBV5-8	-	-	TRBJ2-3	TGTGCCAGCAGCTTTGGGGACTTCTACACAGATACGCAGTATTTT	CASSFGDFYTDTQYF
TRBV5-3	-	-	TRBJ1-3	TGTGCCAGAAGCCAGAGGCAGGAGTACTCGCCTGGAAACACCATATATTTT	CARSQRQEYSPGNTIYF
TRBV10-3	-	-	TRBJ1-2	TGTGCCATCAGTGAGTGGGATGGCTACACCTTC	CAISEWDGYTF
TRBV27	TRBD1	-	TRBJ2-7	TGTGCCAGCAGTTTATCAGGGGGCGCGGACTACGAGCAGTACTTC	CASSLSGGADYEQYF
TRBV13	-	-	TRBJ2-2	TGTGCCAGCAGCCCCCGTGGCCTACTGGTGGGCGGGGAGCTGTTTTTT	CASSPRGLLVGGELFF
TRBV28	-	-	TRBJ1-5	TGTGCCAGCAGTTACGTCCGCCGGGGCGCGGGTCAGCCCCAGCATTTT	CASSYVRRGAGQPQHF
TRBV19	TRBD2	-	TRBJ2-7	TGTGCCAGTCGAGCGGGGGCAGCCTACGAGCAGTACTTC	CASRAGAAYEQYF
TRBV9	TRBD1	few	TRBJ2-7	TGTGCCAGCAGCGTAGGGGACAGACCCTACGAGCAGTACTTC	CASSVGDRPYEQYF
TRBV6-1	-	once	TRBJ1-1	TGTGCCAGCAGTGCTAGGGTCATCCCGAACACTGAAGCTTTCTTT	CASSARVIPNTEAFF
TRBV9	-	-	TRBJ2-7	TGTGCCAGCAACCCCTTCGGGTCGAGCTCCTACGAGCAGTACTTC	CASNPFGSSSYEQYF
TRBV4-3	TRBD1	once	TRBJ2-1	TGCGCCAGCAGCCAAGAGGGACAGGCCTACAATGAGCAGTTCTTC	CASSQEGQAYNEQFF